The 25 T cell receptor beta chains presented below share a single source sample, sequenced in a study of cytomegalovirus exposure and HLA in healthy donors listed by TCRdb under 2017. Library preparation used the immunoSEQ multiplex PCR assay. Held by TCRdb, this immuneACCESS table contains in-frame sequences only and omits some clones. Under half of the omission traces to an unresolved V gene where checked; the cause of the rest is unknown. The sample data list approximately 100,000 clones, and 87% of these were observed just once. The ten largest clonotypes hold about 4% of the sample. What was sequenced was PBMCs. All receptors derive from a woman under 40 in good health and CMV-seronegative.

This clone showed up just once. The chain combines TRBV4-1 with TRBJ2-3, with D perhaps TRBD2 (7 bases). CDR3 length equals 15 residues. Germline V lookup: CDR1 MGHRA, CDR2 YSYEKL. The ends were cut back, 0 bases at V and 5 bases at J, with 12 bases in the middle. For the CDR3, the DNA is TGCGCCAGCAGCCAAGATGGGGGGGGCTTAGATACGCAGTATTTT. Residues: CASSQDGGGLDTQYF.

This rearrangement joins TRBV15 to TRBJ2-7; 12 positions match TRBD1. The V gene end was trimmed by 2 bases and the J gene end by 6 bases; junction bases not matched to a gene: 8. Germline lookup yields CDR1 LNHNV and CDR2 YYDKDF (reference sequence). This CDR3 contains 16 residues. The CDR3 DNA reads TGTGCCACCAGCAGAAAAACGGGACAGGGGGCTAGCGAGCAGTACTTC. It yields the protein CATSRKTGQGASEQYF.

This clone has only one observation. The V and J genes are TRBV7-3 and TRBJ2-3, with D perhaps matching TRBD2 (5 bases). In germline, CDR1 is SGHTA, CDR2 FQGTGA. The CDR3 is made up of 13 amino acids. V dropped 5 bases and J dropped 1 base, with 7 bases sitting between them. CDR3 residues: CASSLGGTDTQYF. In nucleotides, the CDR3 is TGTGCCAGCAGCCTCGGGGGCACAGATACGCAGTATTTT. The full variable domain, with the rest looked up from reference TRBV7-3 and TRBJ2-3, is GAGVSQTPSNKVTEKGKYVELRCDPISGHTALYWYRQSLGQGPEFLIYFQGTGAADDSGLPNDRFFAVRPEGSVSTLKIQRTERGDSAVYLCASSLGGTDTQYFGPGTRLTVL.

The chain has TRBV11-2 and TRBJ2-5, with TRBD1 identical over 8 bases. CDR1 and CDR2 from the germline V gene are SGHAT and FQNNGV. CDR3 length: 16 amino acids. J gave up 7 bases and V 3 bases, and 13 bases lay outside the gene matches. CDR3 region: CASSFQQGGDSGTQYF. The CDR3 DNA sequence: TGTGCCAGCAGCTTCCAACAGGGGGGCGATTCGGGGACCCAGTACTTC. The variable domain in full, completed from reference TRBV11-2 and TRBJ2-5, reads EAGVAQSPRYKIIEKRQSVAFWCNPISGHATLYWYQQILGQGPKLLIQFQNNGVVDDSQLPKDRFSAERLKGVDSTLKIQPAKLEDSAVYLCASSFQQGGDSGTQYFGPGTRLLVL.

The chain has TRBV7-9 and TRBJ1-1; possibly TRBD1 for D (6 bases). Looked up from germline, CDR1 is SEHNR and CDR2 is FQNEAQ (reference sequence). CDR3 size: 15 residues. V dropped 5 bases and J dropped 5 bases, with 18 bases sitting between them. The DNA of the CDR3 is TGTGCCAGCAGCCCTACCCGCAGGGGAAGTACTGAAGCTTTCTTT. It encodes CASSPTRRGSTEAFF.

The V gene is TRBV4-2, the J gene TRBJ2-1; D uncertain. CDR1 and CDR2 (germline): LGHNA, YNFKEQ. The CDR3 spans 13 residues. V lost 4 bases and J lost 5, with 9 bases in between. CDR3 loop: CASSLPENNEQFF. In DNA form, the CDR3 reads TGTGCCAGCAGCCTGCCGGAGAACAATGAGCAGTTCTTC.

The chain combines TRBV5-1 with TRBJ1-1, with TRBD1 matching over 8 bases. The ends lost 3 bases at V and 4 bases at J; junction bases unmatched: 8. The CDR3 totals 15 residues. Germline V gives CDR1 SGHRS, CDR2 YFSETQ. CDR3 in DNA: TGCGCCAGCAGCTATGGACAGGGAGACGTCACTGAAGCTTTCTTT. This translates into CASSYGQGDVTEAFF. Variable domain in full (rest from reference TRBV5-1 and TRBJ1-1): KAGVTQTPRYLIKTRGQQVTLSCSPISGHRSVSWYQQTPGQGLQFLFEYFSETQRNKGNFPGRFSGRQFSNSRSEMNVSTLELGDSALYLCASSYGQGDVTEAFFGQGTRLTVV.

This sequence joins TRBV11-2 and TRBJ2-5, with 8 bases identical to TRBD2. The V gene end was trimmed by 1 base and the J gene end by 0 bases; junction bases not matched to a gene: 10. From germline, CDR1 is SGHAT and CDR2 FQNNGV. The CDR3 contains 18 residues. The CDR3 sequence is CASSLGDGVAGNQETQYF. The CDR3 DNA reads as TGTGCCAGCAGCTTAGGAGATGGGGTAGCGGGGAACCAAGAGACCCAGTACTTC.

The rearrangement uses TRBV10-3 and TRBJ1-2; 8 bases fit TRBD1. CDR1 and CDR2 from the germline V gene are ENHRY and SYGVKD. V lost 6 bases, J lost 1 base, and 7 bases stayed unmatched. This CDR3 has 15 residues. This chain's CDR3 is CAIRGQGSFNYGYTF. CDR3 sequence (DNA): TGTGCCATCAGAGGACAGGGATCTTTTAACTATGGCTACACCTTC.

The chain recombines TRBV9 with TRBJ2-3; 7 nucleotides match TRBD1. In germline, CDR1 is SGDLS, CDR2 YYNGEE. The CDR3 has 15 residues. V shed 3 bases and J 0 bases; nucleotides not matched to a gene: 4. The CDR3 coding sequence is TGTGCCAGCAGCGCCCGACAGGGCAGCACAGATACGCAGTATTTT. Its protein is CASSARQGSTDTQYF.

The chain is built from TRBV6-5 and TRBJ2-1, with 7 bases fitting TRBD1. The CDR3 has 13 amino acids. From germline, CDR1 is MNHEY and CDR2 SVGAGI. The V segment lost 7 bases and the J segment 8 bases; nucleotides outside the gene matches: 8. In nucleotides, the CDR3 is TGTGCCAGCACCAAAACAGGGGTCCATGAGCAGTTCTTC. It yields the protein CASTKTGVHEQFF.

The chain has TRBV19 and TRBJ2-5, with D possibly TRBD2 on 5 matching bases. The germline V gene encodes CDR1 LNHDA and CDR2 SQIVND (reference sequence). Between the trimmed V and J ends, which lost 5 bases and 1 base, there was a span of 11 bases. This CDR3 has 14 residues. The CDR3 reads CASSPLASQETQYF. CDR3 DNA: TGTGCCAGTAGTCCTCTAGCTTCCCAAGAGACCCAGTACTTC.

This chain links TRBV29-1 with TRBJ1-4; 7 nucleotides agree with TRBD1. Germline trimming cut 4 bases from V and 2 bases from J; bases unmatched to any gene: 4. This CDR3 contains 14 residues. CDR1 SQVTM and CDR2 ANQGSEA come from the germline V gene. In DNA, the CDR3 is TGCAGCGTTGGGGACAGCGTGACTAATGAAAAACTGTTTTTT. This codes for CSVGDSVTNEKLFF.

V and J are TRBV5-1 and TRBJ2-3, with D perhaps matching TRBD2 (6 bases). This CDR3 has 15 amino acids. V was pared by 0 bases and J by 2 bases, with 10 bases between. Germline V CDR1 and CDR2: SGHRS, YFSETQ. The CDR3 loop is CASSLDLANTDTQYF. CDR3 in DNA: TGCGCCAGCAGCTTGGACCTAGCGAACACAGATACGCAGTATTTT.

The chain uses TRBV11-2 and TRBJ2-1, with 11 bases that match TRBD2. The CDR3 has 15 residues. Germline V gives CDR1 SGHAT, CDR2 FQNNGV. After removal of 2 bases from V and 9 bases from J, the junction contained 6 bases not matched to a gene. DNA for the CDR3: TGTGCCAGCAGCTTAAGAGGACTAGCGGGCAGTGAGCAGTTCTTC. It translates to CASSLRGLAGSEQFF.

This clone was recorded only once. DNA for the CDR3: TGCAGCGTTGACTCCGGGGGGAACACTGAAGCTTTCTTT. Translated, it gives CSVDSGGNTEAFF. The V and J genes are TRBV29-1 and TRBJ1-1; D perhaps matches TRBD1 (5 bases). With 3 bases removed from V and 1 base from J, the gap between germline ends came to 9 bases. The CDR3 is 13 residues long. Germline assignment: CDR1 SQVTM and CDR2 ANQGSEA.

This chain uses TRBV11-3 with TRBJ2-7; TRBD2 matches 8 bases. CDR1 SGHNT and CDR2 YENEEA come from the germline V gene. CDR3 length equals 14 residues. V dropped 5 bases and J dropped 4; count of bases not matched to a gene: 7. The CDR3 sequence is CASSPGTSSYEQYF. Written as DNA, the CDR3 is TGTGCCAGCAGCCCCGGGACTAGTTCTTACGAGCAGTACTTC.

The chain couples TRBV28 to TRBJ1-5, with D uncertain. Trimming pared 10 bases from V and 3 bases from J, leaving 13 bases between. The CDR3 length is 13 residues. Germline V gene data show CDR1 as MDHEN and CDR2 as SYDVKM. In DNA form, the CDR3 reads TGTGCCACCCCGGGTCGGGACAATCAGCCCCAGCATTTT. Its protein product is CATPGRDNQPQHF.

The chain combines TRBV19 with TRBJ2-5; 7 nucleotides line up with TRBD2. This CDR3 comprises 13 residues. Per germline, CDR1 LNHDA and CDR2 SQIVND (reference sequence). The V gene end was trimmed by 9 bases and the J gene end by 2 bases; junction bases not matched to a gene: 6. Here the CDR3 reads CASGTTSQETQYF. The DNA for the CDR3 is TGTGCCAGCGGGACTACATCACAAGAGACCCAGTACTTC.

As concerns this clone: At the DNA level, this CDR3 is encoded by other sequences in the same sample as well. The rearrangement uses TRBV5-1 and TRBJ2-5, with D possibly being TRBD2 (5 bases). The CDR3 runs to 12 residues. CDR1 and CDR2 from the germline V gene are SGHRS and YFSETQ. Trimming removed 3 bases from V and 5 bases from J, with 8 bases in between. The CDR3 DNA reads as TGCGCCAGCAGCTCGCCGGGGGAGACCCAGTACTTC. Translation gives CASSSPGETQYF.

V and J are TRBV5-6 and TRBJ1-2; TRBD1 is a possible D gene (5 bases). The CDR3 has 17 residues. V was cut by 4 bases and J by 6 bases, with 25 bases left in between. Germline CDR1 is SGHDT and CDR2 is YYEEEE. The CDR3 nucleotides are TGTGCCAGCAGCCCTGATGTTAAAGTTTTTCGGGGGAATGGCTACACCTTC. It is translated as CASSPDVKVFRGNGYTF.

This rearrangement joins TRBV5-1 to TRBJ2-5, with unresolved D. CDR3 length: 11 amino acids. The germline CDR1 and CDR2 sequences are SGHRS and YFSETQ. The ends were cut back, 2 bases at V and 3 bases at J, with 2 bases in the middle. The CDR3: CASSFEETQYF. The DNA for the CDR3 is TGCGCCAGCAGCTTCGAAGAGACCCAGTACTTC.

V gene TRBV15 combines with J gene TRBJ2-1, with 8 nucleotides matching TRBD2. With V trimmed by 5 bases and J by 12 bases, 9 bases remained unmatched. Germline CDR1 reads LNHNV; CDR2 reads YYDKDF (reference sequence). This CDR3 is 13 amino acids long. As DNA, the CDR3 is TGTGCCACCAGCTTTGGACTAGCCGGGAGGCAGTTCTTC. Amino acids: CATSFGLAGRQFF.

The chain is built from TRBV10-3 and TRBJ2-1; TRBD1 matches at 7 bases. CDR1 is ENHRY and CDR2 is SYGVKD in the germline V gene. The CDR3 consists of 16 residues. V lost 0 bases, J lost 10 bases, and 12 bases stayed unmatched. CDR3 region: CAISESRGGAALEQFF. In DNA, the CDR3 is TGTGCCATCAGTGAGTCGAGAGGGGGCGCGGCCCTGGAGCAGTTCTTC.

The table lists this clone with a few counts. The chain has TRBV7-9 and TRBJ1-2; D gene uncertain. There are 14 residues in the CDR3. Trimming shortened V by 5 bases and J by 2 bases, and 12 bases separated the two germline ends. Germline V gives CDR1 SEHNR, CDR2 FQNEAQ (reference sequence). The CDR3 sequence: CASSPVGQNYGYTF. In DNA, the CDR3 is TGTGCCAGCAGCCCGGTGGGCCAGAACTATGGCTACACCTTC.